This is a list of T cell receptor beta chains from one sample in a study of control samples from healthy donors and cancer patients. Repertoires were generated with immunoSEQ multiplex PCR, while TCRdb's copy carries only in-frame clones and drops some. The sample consists of 80,000 or so clones, 89% of them appearing once. Sequenced input: blood. These receptors all come from a man in his fifties in good health. The CDR3 runs from the conserved cysteine through the conserved F or W. The D gene is left open where the match is weak. A clone size is listed for some rows: how often the clone was seen (once, few, many), or a class if it is expanded.

V gene	J gene	clone size	D gene	CDR3 protein	CDR3 DNA
TRBV6-4	TRBJ1-6	-	-	CASSVGSRDGSPLHF	TGTGCCAGCAGTGTTGGGTCCCGGGATGGTTCACCCCTCCACTTT
TRBV7-2	TRBJ2-3	-	TRBD1	CASSVGTGTDTQYF	TGTGCCAGCAGCGTAGGGACAGGCACAGATACGCAGTATTTT
TRBV6-5	TRBJ2-7	-	-	CASNLQGPYDEQYF	TGTGCCAGCAATCTACAGGGTCCCTACGACGAGCAGTACTTC
TRBV19	TRBJ2-2	-	TRBD2	CASSIDRLAGSYAGELFF	TGTGCCAGTAGTATAGATCGACTAGCGGGGTCGTACGCCGGGGAGCTGTTTTTT
TRBV19	TRBJ2-1	once	TRBD2	CASSRTSGHNEQFF	TGTGCCAGTAGTAGGACTAGCGGCCACAATGAGCAGTTCTTC
TRBV6-5	TRBJ1-5	once	TRBD1	CASLQGASNQPQHF	TGTGCCAGTCTTCAGGGGGCTAGTAATCAGCCCCAGCATTTT
TRBV18	TRBJ2-7	-	-	CASSRQTGQITYEQYF	TGTGCCAGCTCCAGGCAGACTGGACAGATTACCTACGAGCAGTACTTC
TRBV2	TRBJ1-2	-	-	CASSEWEPQANGYTF	TGTGCCAGCAGTGAATGGGAACCTCAGGCCAATGGCTACACCTTC
TRBV3-1/TRBV3-2	TRBJ2-1	-	-	CASSRKVGGFTYNEQFF	TGTGCCAGCAGCCGAAAGGTTGGGGGGTTCACATACAATGAGCAGTTCTTC
TRBV7-3	TRBJ1-2	-	-	CASSLRVGGYTF	TGTGCCAGCAGCTTACGGGTGGGTGGCTACACCTTC
TRBV6-6	TRBJ1-1	-	-	CASSTRLGRGNTEAFF	TGTGCCAGCAGTACCCGGCTCGGTAGGGGGAACACTGAAGCTTTCTTT
TRBV18	TRBJ2-7	-	-	CASSRDTAYEQYF	TGTGCCAGCTCACGGGACACGGCCTACGAGCAGTACTTC
TRBV2	TRBJ2-1	-	-	CASRSTGLNEQFF	TGTGCCAGCAGGTCCACAGGGTTGAATGAGCAGTTCTTC
TRBV5-6	TRBJ1-1	-	-	CASSVGTEAFF	TGTGCCAGCAGCGTGGGGACTGAAGCTTTCTTT
TRBV4-1	TRBJ2-2	-	TRBD1	CASSPSKGAITGELFF	TGCGCCAGCAGCCCCAGCAAGGGGGCGATCACCGGGGAGCTGTTTTTT
TRBV10-2	TRBJ1-1	-	-	CASSESSDNTEAFF	TGCGCCAGCAGTGAGTCGTCGGATAACACTGAAGCTTTCTTT
TRBV3-1/TRBV3-2	TRBJ2-5	-	TRBD2	CASTQRTSGRETQYF	TGTGCCAGCACCCAGAGGACTAGCGGAAGAGAGACCCAGTACTTC
TRBV13	TRBJ2-2	-	TRBD2	CASLAGVAGELFF	TGTGCCAGCCTAGCGGGGGTCGCCGGGGAGCTGTTTTTT
TRBV2	TRBJ1-1	-	-	CASRGEVSMNTEAFF	TGTGCCAGCAGAGGGGAAGTGTCCATGAACACTGAAGCTTTCTTT
TRBV18	TRBJ1-5	-	TRBD1	CASSTGTGNNQPQHF	TGTGCCAGCTCAACCGGGACAGGGAACAATCAGCCCCAGCATTTT
TRBV27	TRBJ1-2	once	-	CASSLDGVGYGYTF	TGTGCCAGCAGTTTAGACGGCGTCGGGTATGGCTACACCTTC
TRBV29-1	TRBJ2-3	-	-	CSARDRSTDTQYF	TGCAGCGCCCGGGATAGGTCAACAGATACGCAGTATTTT
TRBV7-9	TRBJ1-2	-	-	CASSPPGTGNYGYTF	TGTGCCAGCAGCCCCCCGGGGACGGGAAACTATGGCTACACCTTC
TRBV12-2	TRBJ1-2	-	-	CASRFRTVFTF	TGTGCAAGTCGCTTCCGGACCGTCTTTACCTTC
TRBV6-5	TRBJ2-1	-	TRBD2	CASKRAGGVYNEQFF	TGTGCCAGCAAACGAGCGGGGGGGGTCTACAATGAGCAGTTCTTC
TRBV7-6	TRBJ1-1	-	TRBD1	CASRTGVMAFF	TGTGCCAGCAGAACAGGGGTGATGGCTTTCTTT
TRBV24-1	TRBJ1-5	-	-	CATSVAGTHQPQHF	TGTGCCACCAGTGTGGCCGGGACTCATCAGCCCCAGCATTTT
TRBV3-1/TRBV3-2	TRBJ2-3	-	-	CANVAARTDTQYF	TGTGCCAACGTGGCGGCACGCACAGATACGCAGTATTTT
TRBV3-1/TRBV3-2	TRBJ2-5	-	-	CASSHLTFTQYF	TGTGCCAGCAGCCACCTGACATTTACCCAGTACTTC
TRBV6-5	TRBJ1-4	few	TRBD1	CAGGTGDNEKLFF	TGTGCCGGGGGGACAGGGGATAATGAAAAACTGTTTTTT
TRBV2	TRBJ1-3	-	TRBD1	CASSETGVEGNTIYF	TGTGCCAGCAGTGAAACAGGGGTGGAAGGAAACACCATATATTTT
TRBV6-5	TRBJ2-7	once	-	CASSYSQGGTYEQYF	TGTGCCAGCAGTTACTCCCAGGGGGGGACCTACGAGCAGTACTTC
TRBV9	TRBJ2-5	-	TRBD2	CASSRTLAGGRETQYF	TGTGCCAGCAGTCGAACCCTAGCGGGGGGGCGTGAGACCCAGTACTTC
TRBV7-2	TRBJ1-1	-	-	CASSLPRQGNTEAFF	TGTGCCAGCAGCTTGCCCCGGCAGGGGAACACTGAAGCTTTCTTT
TRBV19	TRBJ2-3	-	-	CASSIEGGPDTQYF	TGTGCCAGTAGTATAGAGGGAGGTCCAGATACGCAGTATTTT
TRBV29-1	TRBJ1-1	-	-	CSVEVARDTEAFF	TGCAGCGTTGAAGTGGCCCGGGACACCGAAGCTTTCTTT
TRBV19	TRBJ1-4	-	-	CASSTSGSNEKLFF	TGTGCCAGTAGTACCTCAGGGTCTAATGAAAAACTGTTTTTT
TRBV19	TRBJ2-1	-	-	CASSIALSGEYGYEQFF	TGTGCCAGTAGTATAGCCCTCTCCGGGGAGTATGGCTATGAGCAGTTCTTC
TRBV28	TRBJ1-2	-	TRBD1	CASSPIGQAYGYTF	TGTGCCAGCAGTCCCATAGGACAGGCGTATGGCTACACCTTC
TRBV30	TRBJ2-1	-	TRBD2	CACPKRDGHNEQFF	TGTGCCTGCCCGAAGCGGGACGGCCACAATGAGCAGTTCTTC